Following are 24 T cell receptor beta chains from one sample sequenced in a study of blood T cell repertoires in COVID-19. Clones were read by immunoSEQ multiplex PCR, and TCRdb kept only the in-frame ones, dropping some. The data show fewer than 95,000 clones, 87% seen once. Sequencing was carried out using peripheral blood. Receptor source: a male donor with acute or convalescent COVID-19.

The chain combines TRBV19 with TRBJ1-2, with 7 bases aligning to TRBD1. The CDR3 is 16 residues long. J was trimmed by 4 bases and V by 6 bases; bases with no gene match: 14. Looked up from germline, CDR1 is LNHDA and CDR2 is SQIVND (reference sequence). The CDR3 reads CASSDHARGRGYGYTF. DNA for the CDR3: TGTGCCAGTAGCGACCATGCCAGGGGGAGAGGCTATGGCTACACCTTC.

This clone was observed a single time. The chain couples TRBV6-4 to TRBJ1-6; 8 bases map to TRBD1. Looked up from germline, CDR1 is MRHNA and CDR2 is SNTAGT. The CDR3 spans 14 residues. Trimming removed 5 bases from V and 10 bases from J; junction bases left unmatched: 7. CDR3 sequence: CASSYAGGWSPLHF. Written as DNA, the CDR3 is TGTGCCAGCAGTTATGCAGGGGGCTGGTCACCCCTCCACTTT.

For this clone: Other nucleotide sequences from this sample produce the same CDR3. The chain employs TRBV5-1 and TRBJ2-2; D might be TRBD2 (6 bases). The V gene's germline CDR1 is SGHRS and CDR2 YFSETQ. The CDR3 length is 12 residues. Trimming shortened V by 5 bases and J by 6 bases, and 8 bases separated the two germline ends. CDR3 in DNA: TGCGCCAGCAGGGCGGGATCCGGGGAGCTGTTTTTT. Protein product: CASRAGSGELFF.

The CDR3 is CASSQESFGEQFF. CDR3 nucleotides: TGTGCCAGCAGCCAAGAGAGCTTCGGTGAGCAGTTCTTC. The chain has TRBV4-2 and TRBJ2-1, with D unclear. Per the germline V gene, CDR1 is LGHNA and CDR2 is YNFKEQ. Trimming removed 0 bases at V and 9 bases at J, with 9 bases between. This CDR3 contains 13 residues.

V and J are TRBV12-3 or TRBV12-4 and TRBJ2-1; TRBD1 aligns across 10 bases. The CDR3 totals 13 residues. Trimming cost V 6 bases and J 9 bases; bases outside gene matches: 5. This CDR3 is CASRRQGAIEQFF. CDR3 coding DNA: TGTGCCAGCAGAAGACAGGGGGCAATTGAGCAGTTCTTC.

The DNA for the CDR3 is TGTGCCAGCAGCACCCCGGGGGATTATGGCTACACCTTC. Protein product: CASSTPGDYGYTF. The J gene is TRBJ1-2, the V gene TRBV5-4, with D tentatively TRBD1 (5 bases). Looked up from germline, CDR1 is SGHNT and CDR2 is YYREEE (reference sequence). The CDR3 extends over 13 amino acids. Deletions cut 4 bases from V and 5 bases from J, with 12 bases between.

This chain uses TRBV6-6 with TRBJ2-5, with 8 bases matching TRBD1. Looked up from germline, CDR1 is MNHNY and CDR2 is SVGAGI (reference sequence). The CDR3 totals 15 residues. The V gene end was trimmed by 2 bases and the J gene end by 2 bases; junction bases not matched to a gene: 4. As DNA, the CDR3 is TGTGCCAGCAGTTACGGGACAGGTGGGCAAGAGACCCAGTACTTC. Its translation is CASSYGTGGQETQYF.

CDR3 residues: CASSPRAWGAEAFF. In nucleotides, the CDR3 is TGTGCCAGCAGCCCCCGGGCCTGGGGCGCTGAAGCTTTCTTT. The J gene is TRBJ1-1, the V gene TRBV6-5; a possible D gene is TRBD1 (5 bases). Germline loops: CDR1 MNHEY, CDR2 SVGAGI. The CDR3 has 14 amino acids. Trimming took 6 bases from V and 6 from J, leaving 17 bases between them.

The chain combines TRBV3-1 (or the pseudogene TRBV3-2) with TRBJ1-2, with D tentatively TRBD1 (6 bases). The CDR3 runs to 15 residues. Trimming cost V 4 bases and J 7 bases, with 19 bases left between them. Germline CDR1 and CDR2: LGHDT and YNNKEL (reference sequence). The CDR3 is CASSLPGHGELGYTF. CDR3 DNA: TGTGCCAGCAGCCTTCCGGGACACGGGGAGCTTGGCTACACCTTC.

The CDR3 sequence: CASSLAGGPLETQYF. The DNA of the CDR3 is TGCGCCAGCAGCCTAGCGGGGGGGCCTTTGGAGACCCAGTACTTC. V is TRBV5-1 and J is TRBJ2-5, with TRBD2 matching 12 bases. Germline lookup yields CDR1 SGHRS and CDR2 YFSETQ. V lost 4 bases and J lost 5; bases outside the gene matches: 6. CDR3 length: 15 amino acids.

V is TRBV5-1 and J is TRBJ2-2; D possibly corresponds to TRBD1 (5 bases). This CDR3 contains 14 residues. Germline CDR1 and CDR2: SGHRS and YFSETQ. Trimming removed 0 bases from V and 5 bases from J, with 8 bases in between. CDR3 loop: CASSLVSGTGELFF. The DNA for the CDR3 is TGCGCCAGCAGCTTGGTTTCAGGGACCGGGGAGCTGTTTTTT.

CDR3 DNA sequence: TGTGCCAGCAGCTTAGGGCTAGCGGACACAGATACGCAGTATTTT. Translating gives CASSLGLADTDTQYF. The chain has TRBV7-9 and TRBJ2-3; 7 nucleotides align to TRBD2. CDR1 is SEHNR, CDR2 FQNEAQ, per germline (reference sequence). This CDR3 spans 15 amino acids. The trim removed 1 base at V and 2 bases at J, leaving 3 bases unmatched. Drawing the rest from reference TRBV7-9 and TRBJ2-3, the complete variable domain is DTGVSQNPRHKITKRGQNVTFRCDPISEHNRLYWYRQTLGQGPEFLTYFQNEAQLEKSRLLSDRFSAERPKGSFSTLEIQRTEQGDSAMYLCASSLGLADTDTQYFGPGTRLTVL.

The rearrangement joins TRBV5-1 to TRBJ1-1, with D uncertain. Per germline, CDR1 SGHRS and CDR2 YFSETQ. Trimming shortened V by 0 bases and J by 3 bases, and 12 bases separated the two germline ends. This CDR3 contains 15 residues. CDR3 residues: CASSLGAPLYTEAFF. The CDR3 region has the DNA TGCGCCAGCAGCTTGGGTGCACCGCTATACACTGAAGCTTTCTTT.

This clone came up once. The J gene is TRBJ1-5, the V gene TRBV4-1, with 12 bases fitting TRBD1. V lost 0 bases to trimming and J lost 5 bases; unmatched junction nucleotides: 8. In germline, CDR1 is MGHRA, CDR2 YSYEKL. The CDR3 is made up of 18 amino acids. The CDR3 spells CASSQDGNGTGGDQPQHF. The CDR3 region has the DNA TGCGCCAGCAGCCAAGATGGAAACGGGACAGGGGGCGATCAGCCCCAGCATTTT.

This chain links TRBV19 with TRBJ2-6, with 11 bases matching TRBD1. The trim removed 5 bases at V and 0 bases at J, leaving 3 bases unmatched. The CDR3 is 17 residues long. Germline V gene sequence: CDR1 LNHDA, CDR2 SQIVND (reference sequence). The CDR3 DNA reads TGTGCCAGTAGTTCCGGACAGGGGGCCTCTGGGGCCAACGTCCTGACTTTC. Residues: CASSSGQGASGANVLTF. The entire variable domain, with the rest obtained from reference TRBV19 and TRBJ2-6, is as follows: DGGITQSPKYLFRKEGQNVTLSCEQNLNHDAMYWYRQDPGQGLRLIYYSQIVNDFQKGDIAEGYSVSREKKESFPLTVTSAQKNPTAFYLCASSSGQGASGANVLTFGAGSRLTVL.

The CDR3 DNA reads as TGTGCCAGCAGTCGGACAGGGGGGGAAAAACTGTTTTTT. Protein sequence: CASSRTGGEKLFF. V and J are TRBV6-5 and TRBJ1-4; the match to TRBD1 covers 10 bases. The V gene end was trimmed by 5 bases and the J gene end by 8 bases; junction bases not matched to a gene: 2. This CDR3 comprises 13 residues. Germline assignment: CDR1 MNHEY and CDR2 SVGAGI.

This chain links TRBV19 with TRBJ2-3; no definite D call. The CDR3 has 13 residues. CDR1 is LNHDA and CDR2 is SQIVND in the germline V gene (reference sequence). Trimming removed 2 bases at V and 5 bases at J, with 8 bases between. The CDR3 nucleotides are TGTGCCAGTAGTATACGGGTAAAAGATACGCAGTATTTT. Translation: CASSIRVKDTQYF.

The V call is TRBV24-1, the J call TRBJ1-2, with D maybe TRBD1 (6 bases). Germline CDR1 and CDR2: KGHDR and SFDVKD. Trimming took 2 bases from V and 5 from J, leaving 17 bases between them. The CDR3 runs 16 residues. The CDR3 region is CATSDSLVRGGYGYTF. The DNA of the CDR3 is TGTGCCACCAGTGATTCGTTGGTCAGGGGTGGATATGGCTACACCTTC.

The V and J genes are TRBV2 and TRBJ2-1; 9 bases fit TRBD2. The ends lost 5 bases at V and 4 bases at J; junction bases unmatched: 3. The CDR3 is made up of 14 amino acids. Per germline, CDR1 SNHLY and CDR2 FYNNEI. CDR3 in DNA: TGTGCCAGCAGTCGCAGCGGGGGGTACAATGAGCAGTTCTTC. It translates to CASSRSGGYNEQFF.

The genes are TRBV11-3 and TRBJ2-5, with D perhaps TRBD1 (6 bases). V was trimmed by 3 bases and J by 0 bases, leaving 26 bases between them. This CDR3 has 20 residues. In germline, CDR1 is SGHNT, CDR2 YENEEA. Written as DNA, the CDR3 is TGTGCCAGCAGCTTCGAGAACCGGGACAAAGAGGACCCGTACCAAGAGACCCAGTACTTC. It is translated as CASSFENRDKEDPYQETQYF.

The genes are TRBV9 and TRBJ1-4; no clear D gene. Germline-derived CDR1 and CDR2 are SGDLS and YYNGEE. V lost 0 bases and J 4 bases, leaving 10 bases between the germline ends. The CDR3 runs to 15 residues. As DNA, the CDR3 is TGTGCCAGCAGCGTAGAAGGAGGGAGTAATGAAAAACTGTTTTTT. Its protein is CASSVEGGSNEKLFF.

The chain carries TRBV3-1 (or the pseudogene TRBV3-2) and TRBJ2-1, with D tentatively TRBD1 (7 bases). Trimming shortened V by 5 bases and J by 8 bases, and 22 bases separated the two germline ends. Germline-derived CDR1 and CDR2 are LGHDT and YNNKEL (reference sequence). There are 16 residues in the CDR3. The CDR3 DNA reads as TGTGCCAGCAGCTCCCAGGGGGGCCCAAGGACTCATGAGCAGTTCTTC. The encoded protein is CASSSQGGPRTHEQFF.

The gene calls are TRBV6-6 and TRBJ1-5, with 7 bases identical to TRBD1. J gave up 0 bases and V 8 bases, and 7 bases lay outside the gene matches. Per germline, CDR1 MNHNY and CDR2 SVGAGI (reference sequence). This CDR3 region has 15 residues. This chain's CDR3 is CASEFGTDSNQPQHF. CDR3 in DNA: TGTGCCAGCGAATTTGGGACAGATAGCAATCAGCCCCAGCATTTT.

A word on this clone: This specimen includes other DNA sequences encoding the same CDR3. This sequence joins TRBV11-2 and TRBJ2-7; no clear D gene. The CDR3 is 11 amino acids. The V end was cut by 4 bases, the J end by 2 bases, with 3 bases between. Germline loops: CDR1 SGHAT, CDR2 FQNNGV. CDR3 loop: CASSSTYEQYF. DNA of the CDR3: TGTGCCAGCAGCTCAACCTACGAGCAGTACTTC. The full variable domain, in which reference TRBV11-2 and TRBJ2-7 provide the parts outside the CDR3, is EAGVAQSPRYKIIEKRQSVAFWCNPISGHATLYWYQQILGQGPKLLIQFQNNGVVDDSQLPKDRFSAERLKGVDSTLKIQPAKLEDSAVYLCASSSTYEQYFGPGTRLTVT.